This T cell receptor (beta chain) was sequenced in a study of technical replicates of blood from a handful of donors. Data came from immunoSEQ multiplex PCR; TCRdb stores just in-frame clones and leaves some out. The sample carries 100,000 or so clones, about 96% recorded once. V dropped 2 bases and J dropped 5 bases, with 18 bases sitting between them. This CDR3 spans 16 amino acids. Germline V CDR1 and CDR2: SGHTA, FQGNSA. This chain uses TRBV7-2 with TRBJ1-2; a possible D gene is TRBD1 (5 bases). The receptor was isolated from a human donor in good health. Sequencing input: T cells isolated from PBMCs. The DNA for the CDR3 is TGTGCCAGCAGCTTATCCCCTACGGGGGTCTTATATGGCTACACCTTC. This encodes CASSLSPTGVLYGYTF.